The 18 T cell receptor beta chains below all came from one sample that was sequenced in a study of tumor-infiltrating lymphocytes in primary liver carcinoma. From 400 to 500 ng total RNA, TCR beta cDNA was generated with a primer in the constant region. Three-round nested multiplex PCR performed with slightly modified ARM-PCR produced the TCR beta libraries. Use of TRBV1-TRBV30 forward primers with a C-beta reverse primer characterized the first two PCR rounds, which lasted about 10 cycles each. One entry per CDR3 protein, called by TCRdb with MiXCR from the multiplex PCR reads. The table records 60,000 or so distinct CDR3 sequences, less than 85% of them present only once. Co-extracting RNA and DNA was done with roughly 18-32 mg of unsorted bulk tissue as input. Sequencing input: liver tumor tissue from sampling region 2. The subset is: tumor region T2, inferior pole. The receptors were gathered from a man aged 35 to 55 with primary liver carcinoma and hepatitis B virus infection.

The chain combines TRBV6-1 with TRBJ2-3; D is possibly TRBD2 (6 bases). Germline V gene data show CDR1 as MNHNS and CDR2 as SASEGT. The CDR3 has 14 amino acids. Trimming took off 5 bases at V and 3 bases at J, with 12 bases between the two ends. CDR3 coding DNA: TGTGCCAGCAGTAAGGGCAGCGGGACAGATACGCAGTATTTT. Its translation is CASSKGSGTDTQYF.

As for this clonotype: One end of the junction is discordant with germline, which a read error may explain. V gene TRBV4-2 combines with J gene TRBJ2-1; 7 bases align to TRBD2. The CDR3 is made up of 17 amino acids. Germline lookup yields CDR1 LGHNA and CDR2 YNFKEQ. In nucleotides, the CDR3 is TGTGCCAGCAACCAACTGAGTGGGAGGGCCGTCTACAATGAGCAGTTCTTC. Residues: CASNQLSGRAVYNEQFF.

This clonotype was recorded a few times. The chain carries TRBV6-2 or TRBV6-3 and TRBJ2-1; D possibly corresponds to TRBD2 (5 bases). The CDR3 consists of 14 residues. Germline lookup yields CDR1 MNHEY and CDR2 SVGEGT. The ends were cut back, 2 bases at V and 0 bases at J, with 5 bases in the middle. This CDR3 reads CASSYRDSYNEQFF. The CDR3, as DNA: TGTGCCAGCAGTTACCGGGACTCCTACAATGAGCAGTTCTTC.

This clonotype was found a few times. V usage is TRBV24-1 and J usage is TRBJ2-2, with no clear D. The CDR3 runs to 12 residues. Trimming cost V 4 bases and J 7 bases, with 6 bases left between them. The V gene's germline CDR1 is KGHDR and CDR2 SFDVKD. CDR3 bases: TGTGCCACCAGTGACCTGCACGGGGAGCTGTTTTTT. Translation gives CATSDLHGELFF.

The chain uses TRBV12-3 or TRBV12-4 and TRBJ2-7, with TRBD2 matching 7 bases. With 10 bases clipped from V and 9 bases from J, the junction kept 12 bases outside the gene matches. The CDR3 spans 12 residues. The CDR3 protein is CATTAGCSVQYF. The CDR3 DNA is TGTGCCACCACAGCGGGATGCAGTGTGCAGTACTTC.

The chain employs TRBV7-9 and TRBJ1-3, with D uncertain. Germline V CDR1 and CDR2: SEHNR, FQNEAQ (reference sequence). The length of the CDR3 is 18 residues. With 0 bases removed from V and 0 bases from J, the gap between germline ends came to 15 bases. CDR3 nucleotides: TGTGCCAGCAGCTTAGCGGAATTAGCCCTCCGCTCTGGAAACACCATATATTTT. This sequence encodes CASSLAELALRSGNTIYF.

This clonotype came up many times. The chain is built from TRBV12-3 or TRBV12-4 and TRBJ2-3, with unresolved D. V lost 6 bases, J lost 0 bases, and 16 bases lay in between. This CDR3 spans 16 amino acids. CDR3 sequence: CASSRNLGWSTDTQYF. DNA for the CDR3: TGTGCCAGCAGCCGAAATTTGGGGTGGAGCACAGATACGCAGTATTTT.

Comments on this clonotype: Since the CDR3 does not end with the conserved phenylalanine or tryptophan, this likely comes from a read error. The chain's CDR3 is CVSSPLGNNNNEQFL. CDR3 bases: TGTGTCAGCAGCCCGCTCGGTAACAACAACAATGAGCAGTTCCTC. V gene TRBV4-2 combines with J gene TRBJ2-1; D call uncertain. The CDR3 runs 15 residues. CDR1 and CDR2 from the germline V gene are LGHNA and YNFKEQ.

This clonotype was counted a few times. No conserved phenylalanine or tryptophan is present at the end of the CDR3, so a read error is the likely explanation. The genes are TRBV5-1 and TRBJ1-1; maybe TRBD1 (6 bases). Trimming pared 3 bases from V and 5 bases from J, leaving 17 bases between. Germline V CDR1 and CDR2: SGHRS, YFSETQ. The CDR3 runs 15 residues. CDR3 region: CASSSSGQSLTEAFL. The CDR3 nucleotides are TGCGCCAGCAGCTCTTCCGGACAGTCGTTGACTGAAGCTTTCCTT.

The V call is TRBV6-1, the J call TRBJ2-7; TRBD2 is a possible D gene (6 bases). This CDR3 has 16 amino acids. CDR1 and CDR2 (germline): MNHNS, SASEGT. The germline V and J ends were trimmed by 5 bases and 6 bases, with 23 bases remaining between them. As DNA, the CDR3 is TGTGCCAGCAGTCGGACTATCGGCGTCTTTACCTTCGAGCAGTACTTC. Translating it yields CASSRTIGVFTFEQYF.

Note on this clonotype: This CDR3 fails to terminate in the conserved phenylalanine or tryptophan, so it likely reflects a read error. CDR3 loop: CATSLGPTGHEQYY. For the CDR3, the DNA is TGTGCCACTAGCTTAGGTCCGACAGGGCACGAGCAGTACTAC. The J gene is TRBJ2-7, the V gene TRBV11-2; TRBD1 agrees at 7 bases. The CDR3 has 14 residues. The germline V gene encodes CDR1 SGHAT and CDR2 FQNNGV. J lost 5 bases, V lost 10 bases, and 14 bases had no gene match.

As for this clonotype: A read error may explain this, as a much larger clone is one base away. J is TRBJ1-1 and V is TRBV29-1; D possibly corresponds to TRBD1 (5 bases). Germline assignment: CDR1 SQVTM and CDR2 ANQGSEA. The CDR3 extends over 15 amino acids. This CDR3 is CNGAPGWAMNTEAFF. CDR3 DNA sequence: TGCAACGGGGCCCCAGGTTGGGCCATGAACACTGAAGCTTTCTTT.

J is TRBJ2-7 and V is TRBV6-2 or TRBV6-3, with a possible D match to TRBD1 (6 bases). This CDR3 is 14 amino acids long. V lost 6 bases to trimming and J lost 5 bases, with 17 bases between them. Germline CDR1 MNHEY, CDR2 SVGEGT. CDR3 in amino acids: CASSLRDKDHEQYF. DNA of the CDR3: TGTGCCAGCAGCCTCCGGGACAAGGACCACGAGCAGTACTTC.

The gene calls are TRBV11-2 and TRBJ1-2; 9 nucleotides align to TRBD1. The CDR3 contains 15 residues. Germline V gives CDR1 SGHAT, CDR2 FQNNGV. V gave up 3 bases and J gave up 7 bases; unmatched junction bases: 9. The CDR3, as DNA: TGTGCCAGCAGCTTTACAGGGGGCTCCTCCCTTGGCTACACCTTC. Its translation is CASSFTGGSSLGYTF.

The rearrangement links TRBV20-1 to TRBJ2-4; TRBD2 matches at 9 bases. The germline V gene encodes CDR1 DFQATT and CDR2 SNEGSKA (reference sequence). Germline trimming cut 2 bases from V and 9 bases from J; bases unmatched to any gene: 8. This CDR3 is built from 14 residues. CDR3 sequence reads: CSARSSLAGLIQYF. CDR3 DNA: TGCAGTGCTAGAAGTTCCCTAGCGGGGCTCATTCAGTACTTC.

This clonotype was seen a few times. The chain joins TRBV9 to TRBJ2-7; no firm D call. This CDR3 has 15 amino acids. Germline loops: CDR1 SGDLS, CDR2 YYNGEE. V lost 0 bases, J lost 0 bases, and 10 bases lay in between. For the CDR3, the DNA is TGTGCCAGCAGCGTAGGGAACATGGCCTCCTACGAGCAGTACTTC. This gives the protein CASSVGNMASYEQYF. The variable domain in full, with the rest retrieved from reference TRBV9 and TRBJ2-7, is DSGVTQTPKHLITATGQRVTLRCSPRSGDLSVYWYQQSLDQGLQFLIQYYNGEERAKGNILERFSAQQFPDLHSELNLSSLELGDSALYFCASSVGNMASYEQYFGPGTRLTVT.

With respect to this clonotype: One end of the junction fails to match germline, which may point to a read error. This chain joins TRBV12-3 or TRBV12-4 and TRBJ2-4; TRBD2 might be the D (5 bases). The CDR3 is 15 residues long. CDR3 loop: CASSLLRDGKNIQYF. DNA for the CDR3: TGTGCCAGTAGTTTACTCCGGGATGGCAAAAACATTCAGTACTTC.

This clonotype was seen many times. The chain has TRBV7-9 and TRBJ1-3; D is undetermined. CDR1 is SEHNR and CDR2 is FQNEAQ in the germline V gene (reference sequence). The CDR3 is 14 residues long. The V end was cut by 4 bases, the J end by 3 bases, with 10 bases between. CDR3 residues: CASSSETSGNTIYF. The CDR3 bases are TGTGCCAGCAGCTCGGAGACTAGTGGAAACACCATATATTTT. Combining the CDR3 with reference TRBV7-9 and TRBJ1-3 gives the whole variable domain DTGVSQNPRHKITKRGQNVTFRCDPISEHNRLYWYRQTLGQGPEFLTYFQNEAQLEKSRLLSDRFSAERPKGSFSTLEIQRTEQGDSAMYLCASSSETSGNTIYFGEGSWLTVV.